The 20 T cell receptor beta chains below were found in one sample sequenced in a study of OX40 agonist ivuxolimab in advanced cancers. Generated by immunoSEQ multiplex PCR, the TCRdb table keeps only in-frame clones and is missing some. The sample gives 80,000 or so clones, about 86% of which show up once; approximately 8% is in the top ten. Sequences were derived from CD4+ or CD8+ T cells sorted from blood, sampled in a trial of the OX40 agonist ivuxolimab. The receptors were sampled from an adult with an advanced solid tumor such as melanoma, head and neck, liver or kidney cancer.

This clone was observed once. A read error may produce the germline difference seen at one junction end. The genes are TRBV11-2 and TRBJ1-4; D is undetermined. The CDR3 loop spans 12 amino acids. CDR1 and CDR2 (germline): SGHAT, FQNNGV. The CDR3 region is CASSRFFAQTSF. CDR3 sequence (DNA): TGTGCCAGCAGCCGGTTTTTTGCTCAAACTTCTTTT.

The chain couples TRBV10-2 to TRBJ1-6; D not resolved. V lost 3 bases and J lost 5, with 11 bases in between. Germline V gene sequence: CDR1 WSHSY, CDR2 SAAADI. CDR3 size: 15 residues. The CDR3 loop reads CASSEQEPDNSPLHF. As DNA, the CDR3 is TGCGCCAGCAGTGAACAAGAACCTGATAATTCACCCCTCCACTTT.

This chain links TRBV5-1 with TRBJ1-3; weak D call: TRBD1 (5 bases). Trimming removed 4 bases from V and 4 bases from J, with 9 bases in between. CDR3 length: 13 residues. Looked up from germline, CDR1 is SGHRS and CDR2 is YFSETQ. DNA for the CDR3: TGCGCCAGCAGCACCCGACAGGGAAACACCATATATTTT. Translated, it gives CASSTRQGNTIYF.

J is TRBJ1-2 and V is TRBV10-2; D perhaps matches TRBD1 (5 bases). The V and J ends lost 4 bases and 7 bases respectively, with 16 bases between them. The CDR3 is 14 amino acids. CDR1 and CDR2 (germline): WSHSY, SAAADI. Here the CDR3 reads CASSAQGLLSGYTF. The DNA of the CDR3 is TGCGCCAGCAGTGCGCAGGGTTTGCTGTCTGGCTACACCTTC.

The V call is TRBV5-4, the J call TRBJ1-5; tentative D call: TRBD1 (5 bases). Germline assignment: CDR1 SGHNT and CDR2 YYREEE (reference sequence). The V end was cut by 2 bases, the J end by 4 bases, with 7 bases between. The CDR3 runs to 13 residues. CDR3 nucleotide sequence: TGTGCCAGCAGCTTTGGGGGTAATCAGCCCCAGCATTTT. It is translated as CASSFGGNQPQHF.

This clone has just one count. The chain recombines TRBV5-4 with TRBJ2-5; 10 nucleotides line up with TRBD1. Germline loops: CDR1 SGHNT, CDR2 YYREEE (reference sequence). This CDR3 is built from 15 residues. The V and J ends lost 5 bases and 5 bases, in that order; junction bases with no gene match: 9. CDR3 protein: CASRGSGQGFETQYF. The CDR3, as DNA: TGTGCCAGCAGGGGGTCGGGACAGGGGTTCGAGACCCAGTACTTC.

This sequence joins TRBV5-1 and TRBJ2-2; D may be TRBD2 (7 bases). The germline V gene encodes CDR1 SGHRS and CDR2 YFSETQ. The V gene lost 6 bases and the J gene lost 4 bases, with 16 bases spanning the gap. This CDR3 comprises 15 residues. CDR3 amino acids: CASNYPGGPTGELFF. As DNA, the CDR3 is TGCGCCAGCAACTATCCGGGGGGCCCCACCGGGGAGCTGTTTTTT.

The genes are TRBV6-1 and TRBJ1-1; D gene ambiguous. Germline assignment: CDR1 MNHNS and CDR2 SASEGT. The germline V and J ends were trimmed by 8 bases and 3 bases, with 16 bases remaining between them. The length of the CDR3 is 14 residues. This chain's CDR3 is CASCKDGSYTEAFF. The CDR3 nucleotides read TGTGCCAGCTGCAAAGACGGGAGTTACACTGAAGCTTTCTTT.

The J gene is TRBJ2-7, the V gene TRBV10-3, with D possibly TRBD1 on 6 matching bases. This CDR3 region has 15 residues. In germline, CDR1 is ENHRY, CDR2 SYGVKD. V shed 6 bases and J shed 0 bases, with 15 bases lying between them. CDR3 region: CAIRKDSTNSYEQYF. The CDR3 nucleotides read TGTGCCATCAGGAAGGACAGCACTAACTCCTACGAGCAGTACTTC.

The CDR3 DNA is TGTGCCAGCAGCTCACCGGGACTAGCGGGGGATACGCAGTATTTT. Translated, it gives CASSSPGLAGDTQYF. This sequence joins TRBV5-5 and TRBJ2-3, with 13 positions matching TRBD2. V lost 3 bases, J lost 6 bases, and 4 bases stayed unmatched. CDR3 length: 15 residues. Germline V gives CDR1 SGHKS, CDR2 YYEKEE (reference sequence).

The chain joins TRBV2 to TRBJ2-7; D remains unclear. Trimming took 5 bases from V and 4 from J, leaving 6 bases between them. Germline CDR1 is SNHLY and CDR2 is FYNNEI. This CDR3 comprises 11 residues. The CDR3 is CASSPLYEQYF. CDR3 DNA: TGTGCCAGCAGTCCCTTATACGAGCAGTACTTC.

This chain joins TRBV7-2 and TRBJ1-2, with D uncertain. CDR3 length: 16 amino acids. Per germline, CDR1 SGHTA and CDR2 FQGNSA. V shed 3 bases and J shed 2 bases, with 16 bases lying between them. The CDR3 loop is CASSFGSARANYGYTF. CDR3 bases: TGTGCCAGCAGCTTTGGGTCGGCTCGGGCCAACTATGGCTACACCTTC.

The chain joins TRBV6-5 to TRBJ2-3; TRBD2 is a possible D gene (6 bases). CDR1 MNHEY and CDR2 SVGAGI come from the germline V gene. The length of the CDR3 is 14 residues. V was pared by 5 bases and J by 6 bases, with 15 bases between. The DNA of the CDR3 is TGTGCCAGCAGTCTGGGACTCCCCACTGATACGCAGTATTTT. Translating it yields CASSLGLPTDTQYF.

The CDR3 nucleotides read TGTGCCAGCTCACCACCGTCCTTCGACTGGACCCAGTACTTC. This encodes CASSPPSFDWTQYF. This chain joins TRBV18 and TRBJ2-5; D is undetermined. Germline-derived CDR1 and CDR2 are KGHSH and LQKENI. The V gene lost 0 bases and the J gene lost 7 bases, with 12 bases spanning the gap. CDR3 length equals 14 residues. The whole variable domain, filled in from reference TRBV18 and TRBJ2-5, reads NAGVMQNPRHLVRRRGQEARLRCSPMKGHSHVYWYRQLPEEGLKFMVYLQKENIIDESGMPKERFSAEFPKEGPSILRIQQVVRGDSAAYFCASSPPSFDWTQYFGPGTRLLVL.

The chain joins TRBV2 to TRBJ1-6; TRBD1 is a possible D gene (5 bases). Trimming pared 7 bases from V and 2 bases from J, leaving 15 bases between. The CDR3 spans 16 residues. Germline lookup yields CDR1 SNHLY and CDR2 FYNNEI. CDR3 sequence (DNA): TGTGCCAGCATCGAGCAGGGTATCACCTATAATTCACCCCTCCACTTT. The encoded protein is CASIEQGITYNSPLHF.

The chain combines TRBV6-6 with TRBJ1-1, with D maybe TRBD1 (6 bases). Germline V gives CDR1 MNHNY, CDR2 SVGAGI (reference sequence). V lost 7 bases to trimming and J lost 5 bases, with 17 bases between them. The CDR3 is made up of 14 amino acids. CDR3 sequence reads: CASTHVQGGTEAFF. CDR3 in DNA: TGTGCCAGCACGCATGTACAAGGGGGAACTGAAGCTTTCTTT.

This clone was seen just once. The V gene is TRBV4-1, the J gene TRBJ2-7, with 8 bases that match TRBD1. CDR3 length: 15 amino acids. The germline V gene has CDR1 MGHRA and CDR2 YSYEKL. V trimming: 3 bases; J trimming: 0 bases; junction bases outside the gene matches: 4. In nucleotides, the CDR3 is TGCGCCAGCAGCCAGCAGGGACAGGCCTCCTACGAGCAGTACTTC. Encoded protein: CASSQQGQASYEQYF.

In DNA, the CDR3 is TGTGCCAGCTCACCACTCGACAGGGGAAGTGAGCAGTTCTTC. Its translation is CASSPLDRGSEQFF. The chain uses TRBV18 and TRBJ2-1; TRBD1 matches at 8 bases. Losses at the gene ends were 1 base for V and 9 bases for J; bases not matched to a gene: 5. The CDR3 runs to 14 residues. Per the germline V gene, CDR1 is KGHSH and CDR2 is LQKENI.

This clone occurred once. The chain uses TRBV5-5 and TRBJ1-4; the match to TRBD1 covers 10 bases. V shed 4 bases, J shed 3 bases, and the junction held 9 bases outside the gene matches. The germline CDR1 and CDR2 sequences are SGHKS and YYEKEE (reference sequence). The CDR3 has 17 amino acids. The CDR3 spells CASSPGQGNSANEKLFF. The DNA of the CDR3 is TGTGCCAGCAGCCCGGGACAGGGGAATTCGGCTAATGAAAAACTGTTTTTT.

The chain links TRBV9 to TRBJ1-5, with D possibly TRBD1 on 6 matching bases. The CDR3 consists of 15 residues. CDR1 and CDR2 (germline): SGDLS, YYNGEE. V was clipped by 2 bases and J by 4 bases, with 13 bases between them. CDR3 nucleotide sequence: TGTGCCAGCAGCGTGGGGGGCGCGGGGAATCAGCCCCAGCATTTT. Translating it yields CASSVGGAGNQPQHF. The full variable domain, completed using reference TRBV9 and TRBJ1-5, is DSGVTQTPKHLITATGQRVTLRCSPRSGDLSVYWYQQSLDQGLQFLIQYYNGEERAKGNILERFSAQQFPDLHSELNLSSLELGDSALYFCASSVGGAGNQPQHFGDGTRLSIL.